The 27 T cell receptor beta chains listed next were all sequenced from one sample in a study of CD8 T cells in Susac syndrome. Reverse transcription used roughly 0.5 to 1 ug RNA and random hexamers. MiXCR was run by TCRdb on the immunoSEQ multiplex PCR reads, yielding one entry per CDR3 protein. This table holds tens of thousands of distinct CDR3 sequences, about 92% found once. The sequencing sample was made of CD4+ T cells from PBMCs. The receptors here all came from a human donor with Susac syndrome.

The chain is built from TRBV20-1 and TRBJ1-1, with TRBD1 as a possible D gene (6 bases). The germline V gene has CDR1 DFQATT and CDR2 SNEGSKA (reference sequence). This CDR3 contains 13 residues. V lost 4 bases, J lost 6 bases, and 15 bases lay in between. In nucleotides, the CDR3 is TGCAGTGCTAAAGTTGTCAGGGGAGCTGAAGCTTTCTTT. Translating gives CSAKVVRGAEAFF.

The CDR3 sequence: CASSVDLEPYGYTF. In nucleotides, the CDR3 is TGTGCCAGCAGCGTAGACCTTGAGCCCTATGGCTACACCTTC. The gene calls are TRBV9 and TRBJ1-2; D unresolved. V was trimmed by 0 bases and J by 4 bases, leaving 10 bases between them. The CDR3 consists of 14 residues. Germline V gene sequence: CDR1 SGDLS, CDR2 YYNGEE.

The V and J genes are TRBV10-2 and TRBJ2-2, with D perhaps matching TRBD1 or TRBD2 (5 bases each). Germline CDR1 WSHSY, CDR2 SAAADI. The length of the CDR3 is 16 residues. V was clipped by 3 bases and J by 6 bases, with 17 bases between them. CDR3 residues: CASSEWSGTGPGELFF. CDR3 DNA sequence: TGCGCCAGCAGTGAATGGAGCGGAACGGGGCCCGGGGAGCTGTTTTTT.

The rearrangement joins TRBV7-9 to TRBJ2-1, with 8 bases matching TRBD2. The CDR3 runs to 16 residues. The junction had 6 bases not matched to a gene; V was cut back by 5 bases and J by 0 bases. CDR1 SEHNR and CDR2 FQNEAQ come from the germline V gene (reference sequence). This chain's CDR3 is CASSPSGGLSYNEQFF. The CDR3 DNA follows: TGTGCCAGCAGCCCGAGCGGGGGTCTCTCCTACAATGAGCAGTTCTTC.

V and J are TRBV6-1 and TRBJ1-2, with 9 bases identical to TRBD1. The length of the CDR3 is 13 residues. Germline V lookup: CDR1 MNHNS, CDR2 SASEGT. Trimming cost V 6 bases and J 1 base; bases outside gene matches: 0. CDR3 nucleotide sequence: TGTGCCAGCAGGGGACAGGGTAACTATGGCTACACCTTC. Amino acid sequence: CASRGQGNYGYTF.

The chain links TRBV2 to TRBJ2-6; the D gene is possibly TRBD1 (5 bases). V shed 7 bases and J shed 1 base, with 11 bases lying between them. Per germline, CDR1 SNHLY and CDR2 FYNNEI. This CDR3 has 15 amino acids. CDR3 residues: CASMTARSGANVLTF. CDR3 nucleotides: TGTGCCAGCATGACAGCAAGATCTGGGGCCAACGTCCTGACTTTC. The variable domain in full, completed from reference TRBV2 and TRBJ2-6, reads EPEVTQTPSHQVTQMGQEVILRCVPISNHLYFYWYRQILGQKVEFLVSFYNNEISEKSEIFDDQFSVERPDGSNFTLKIRSTKLEDSAMYFCASMTARSGANVLTFGAGSRLTVL.

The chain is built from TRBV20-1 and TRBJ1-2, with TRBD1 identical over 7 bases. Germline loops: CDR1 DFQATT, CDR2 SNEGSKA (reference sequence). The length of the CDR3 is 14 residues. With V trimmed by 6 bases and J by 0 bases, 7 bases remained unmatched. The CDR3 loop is CSAKGQATNYGYTF. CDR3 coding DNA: TGCAGTGCCAAAGGACAGGCAACTAACTATGGCTACACCTTC.

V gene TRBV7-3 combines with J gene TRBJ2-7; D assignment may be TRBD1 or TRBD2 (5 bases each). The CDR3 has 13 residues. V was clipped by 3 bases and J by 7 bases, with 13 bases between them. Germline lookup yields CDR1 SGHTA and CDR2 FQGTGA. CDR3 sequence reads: CASSFDQGEEQYF. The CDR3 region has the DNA TGTGCCAGCAGCTTCGACCAGGGAGAGGAGCAGTACTTC.

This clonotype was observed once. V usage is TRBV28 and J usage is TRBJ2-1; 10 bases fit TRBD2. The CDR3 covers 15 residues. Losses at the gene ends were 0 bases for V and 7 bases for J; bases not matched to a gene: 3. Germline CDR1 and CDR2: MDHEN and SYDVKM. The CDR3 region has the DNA TGTGCCAGCAGTTTATGGCTAGCGGGAGTTAATGAGCAGTTCTTC. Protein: CASSLWLAGVNEQFF.

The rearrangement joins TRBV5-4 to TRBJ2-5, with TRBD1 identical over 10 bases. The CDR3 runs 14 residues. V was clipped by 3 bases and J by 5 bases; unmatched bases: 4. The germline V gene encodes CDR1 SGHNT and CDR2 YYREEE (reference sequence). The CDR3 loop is CASSSDRGRETQYF. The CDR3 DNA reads TGTGCCAGCAGCTCAGACAGGGGGCGGGAGACCCAGTACTTC.

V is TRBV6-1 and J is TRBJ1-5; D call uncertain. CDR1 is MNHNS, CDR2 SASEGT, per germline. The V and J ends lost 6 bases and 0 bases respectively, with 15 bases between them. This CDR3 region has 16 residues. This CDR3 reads CASRFGQSYSNQPQHF. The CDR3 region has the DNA TGTGCCAGCAGGTTTGGGCAGAGTTATAGCAATCAGCCCCAGCATTTT.

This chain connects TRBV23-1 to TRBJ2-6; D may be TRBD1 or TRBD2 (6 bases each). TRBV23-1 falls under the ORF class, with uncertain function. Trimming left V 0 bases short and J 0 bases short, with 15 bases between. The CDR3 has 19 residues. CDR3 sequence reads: CASSQSRQGTSSGANVLTF. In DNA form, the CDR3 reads TGCGCCAGCAGTCAATCTAGGCAGGGGACTTCCTCTGGGGCCAACGTCCTGACTTTC.

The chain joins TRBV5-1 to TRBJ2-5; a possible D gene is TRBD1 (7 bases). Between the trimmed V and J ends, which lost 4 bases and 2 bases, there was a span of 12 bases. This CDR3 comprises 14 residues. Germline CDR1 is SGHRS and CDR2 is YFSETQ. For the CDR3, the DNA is TGCGCCAGCAGCAAACAGGGGACTCAAGAGACCCAGTACTTC. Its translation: CASSKQGTQETQYF.

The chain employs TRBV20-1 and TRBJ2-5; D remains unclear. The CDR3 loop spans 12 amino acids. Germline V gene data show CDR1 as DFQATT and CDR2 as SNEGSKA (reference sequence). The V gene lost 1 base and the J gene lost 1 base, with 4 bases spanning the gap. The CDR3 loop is CSARGVQETQYF. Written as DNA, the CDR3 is TGCAGTGCTAGAGGGGTCCAAGAGACCCAGTACTTC.

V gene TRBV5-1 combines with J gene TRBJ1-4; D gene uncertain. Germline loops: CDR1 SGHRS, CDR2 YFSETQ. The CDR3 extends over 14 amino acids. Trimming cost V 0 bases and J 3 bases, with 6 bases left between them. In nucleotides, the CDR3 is TGCGCCAGCAGCTTGGGGCTGTCTAATGAAAAACTGTTTTTT. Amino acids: CASSLGLSNEKLFF.

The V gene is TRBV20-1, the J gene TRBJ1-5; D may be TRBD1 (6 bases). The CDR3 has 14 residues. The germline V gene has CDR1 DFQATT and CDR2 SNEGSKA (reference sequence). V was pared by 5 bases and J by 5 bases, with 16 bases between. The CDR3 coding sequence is TGCAGTGCTTCTACAGGGTTTTCGGATCAGCCCCAGCATTTT. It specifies CSASTGFSDQPQHF.

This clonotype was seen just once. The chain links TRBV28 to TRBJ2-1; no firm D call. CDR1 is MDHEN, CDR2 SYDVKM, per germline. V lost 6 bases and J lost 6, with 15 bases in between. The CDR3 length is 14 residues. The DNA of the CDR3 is TGTGCCAGCAGCTATCCCGGACCCACCAATGAGCAGTTCTTC. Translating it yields CASSYPGPTNEQFF. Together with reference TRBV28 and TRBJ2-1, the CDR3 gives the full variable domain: DVKVTQSSRYLVKRTGEKVFLECVQDMDHENMFWYRQDPGLGLRLIYFSYDVKMKEKGDIPEGYSVSREKKERFSLILESASTNQTSMYLCASSYPGPTNEQFFGPGTRLTVL.

CDR3 sequence (DNA): TGTGCCAGCAGGCGGACAGGGAACACCGGGGAGCTGTTTTTT. This translates into CASRRTGNTGELFF. The genes are TRBV13 and TRBJ2-2, with 7 bases that match TRBD1. CDR3 length: 14 residues. The V and J ends lost 6 bases and 1 base, in that order; junction bases with no gene match: 2. CDR1 is PRHDT and CDR2 is FYEKMQ in the germline V gene (reference sequence).

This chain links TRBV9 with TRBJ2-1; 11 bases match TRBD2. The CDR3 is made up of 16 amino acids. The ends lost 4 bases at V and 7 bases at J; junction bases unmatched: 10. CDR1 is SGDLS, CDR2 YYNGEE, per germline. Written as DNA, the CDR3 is TGTGCCAGCAGCCCAGAGGACCTAGCGGGAGGAAATGAGCAGTTCTTC. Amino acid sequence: CASSPEDLAGGNEQFF.

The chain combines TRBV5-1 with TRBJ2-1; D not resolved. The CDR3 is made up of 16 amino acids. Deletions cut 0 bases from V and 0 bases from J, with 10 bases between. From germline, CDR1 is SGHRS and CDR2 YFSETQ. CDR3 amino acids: CASSLVRASSYNEQFF. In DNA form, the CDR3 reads TGCGCCAGCAGCTTGGTTCGGGCGAGCTCCTACAATGAGCAGTTCTTC.

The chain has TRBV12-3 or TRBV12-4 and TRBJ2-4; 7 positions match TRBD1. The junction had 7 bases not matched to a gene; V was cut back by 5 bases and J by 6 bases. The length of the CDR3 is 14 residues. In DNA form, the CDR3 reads TGTGCCAGCAGTGCCCCTCAGGGGGTAAACATTCAGTACTTC. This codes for CASSAPQGVNIQYF.

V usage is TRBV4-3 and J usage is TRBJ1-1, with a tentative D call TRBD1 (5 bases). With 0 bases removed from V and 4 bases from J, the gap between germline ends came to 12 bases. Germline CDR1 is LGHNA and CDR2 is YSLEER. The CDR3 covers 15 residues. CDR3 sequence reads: CASSQEWGVGTEAFF. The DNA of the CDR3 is TGCGCCAGCAGCCAAGAGTGGGGGGTAGGCACTGAAGCTTTCTTT.

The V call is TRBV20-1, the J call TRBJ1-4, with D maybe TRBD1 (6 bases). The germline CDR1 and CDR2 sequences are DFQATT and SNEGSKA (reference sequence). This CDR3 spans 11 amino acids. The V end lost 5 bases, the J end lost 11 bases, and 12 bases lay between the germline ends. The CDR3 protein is CSAAGVQKLFF. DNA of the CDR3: TGCAGTGCTGCAGGGGTTCAGAAACTGTTTTTT.

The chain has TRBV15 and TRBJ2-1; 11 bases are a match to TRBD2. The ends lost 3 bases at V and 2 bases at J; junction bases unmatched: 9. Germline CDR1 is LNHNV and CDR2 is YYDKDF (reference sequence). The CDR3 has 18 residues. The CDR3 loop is CATSRIYGTSGPYNEQFF. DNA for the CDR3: TGTGCCACCAGCAGGATTTATGGGACTAGCGGTCCCTACAATGAGCAGTTCTTC.

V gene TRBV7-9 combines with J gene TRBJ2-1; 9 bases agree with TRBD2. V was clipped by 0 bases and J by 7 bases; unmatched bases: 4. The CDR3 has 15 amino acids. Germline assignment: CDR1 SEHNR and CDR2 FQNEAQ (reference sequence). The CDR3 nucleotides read TGTGCCAGCAGCTTAGCGGCTAGCGGGGCGAATGAGCAGTTCTTC. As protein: CASSLAASGANEQFF.

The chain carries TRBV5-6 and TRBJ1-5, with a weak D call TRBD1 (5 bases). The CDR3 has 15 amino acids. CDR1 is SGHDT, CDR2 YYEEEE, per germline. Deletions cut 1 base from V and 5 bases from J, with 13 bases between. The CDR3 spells CASSLLGAVYQPQHF. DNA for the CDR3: TGTGCCAGCAGCTTGTTAGGGGCGGTGTATCAGCCCCAGCATTTT.

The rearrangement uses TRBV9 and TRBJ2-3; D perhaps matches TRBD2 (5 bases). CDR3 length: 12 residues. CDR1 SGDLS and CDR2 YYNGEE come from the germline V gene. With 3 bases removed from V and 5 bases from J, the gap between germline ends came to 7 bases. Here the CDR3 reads CASSERGDTQYF. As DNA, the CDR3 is TGTGCCAGCAGCGAACGGGGAGATACGCAGTATTTT.